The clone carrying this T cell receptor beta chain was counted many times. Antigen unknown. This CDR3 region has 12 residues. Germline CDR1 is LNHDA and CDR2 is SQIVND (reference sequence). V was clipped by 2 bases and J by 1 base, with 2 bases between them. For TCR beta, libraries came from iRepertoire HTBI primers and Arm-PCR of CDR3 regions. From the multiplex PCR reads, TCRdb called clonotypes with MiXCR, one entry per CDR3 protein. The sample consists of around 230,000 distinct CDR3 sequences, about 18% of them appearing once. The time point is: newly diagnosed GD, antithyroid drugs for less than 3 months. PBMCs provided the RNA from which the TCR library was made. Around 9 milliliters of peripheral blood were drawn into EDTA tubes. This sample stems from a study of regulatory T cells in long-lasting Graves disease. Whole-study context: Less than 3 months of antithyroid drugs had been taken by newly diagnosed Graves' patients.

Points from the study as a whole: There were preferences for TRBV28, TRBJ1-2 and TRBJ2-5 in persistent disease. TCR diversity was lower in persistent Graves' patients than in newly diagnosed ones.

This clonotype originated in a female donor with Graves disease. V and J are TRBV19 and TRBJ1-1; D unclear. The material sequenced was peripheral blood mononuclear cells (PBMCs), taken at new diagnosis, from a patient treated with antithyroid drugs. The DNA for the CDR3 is TGTGCCAGTAGTATACAGAACACTGAAGCTTTCTTT. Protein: CASSIQNTEAFF.